Only a few counts were recorded for the clone carrying this T cell receptor beta chain. Time point defined: pre-sensitization, week 0. Stated treatment: therapeutic diphenylcyclopropenone sensitization with weekly scalp DPC. V was trimmed by 6 bases and J by 0 bases, leaving 12 bases between them. Germline V gives CDR1 MNHEY, CDR2 SVGAGI. The CDR3 runs 14 residues. The data belong to a study of human T cells and chemical hapten exposure. Study information: TCR yields differed between samples (mainly from small differences in pooled library volume).

MiXCR, applied by TCRdb to the RACE reads, yields one record per CDR3 protein. The data hold 250,000 or so distinct CDR3 sequences, with around 7.7% observed a single time. This TCR was recovered from a man younger than 35 with alopecia areata. Some clones in this sample may be carry-over from other donors' samples. This specimen consisted of whole blood, obtained in connection with sensitization to the hapten diphenylcyclopropenone (DPC). This sequence joins TRBV6-5 and TRBJ2-7; a possible D gene is TRBD1 (6 bases). CDR3 nucleotides: TGTGCCAGCAGCACGGGACACTTCTCCTACGAGCAGTACTTC. The encoded protein is CASSTGHFSYEQYF.